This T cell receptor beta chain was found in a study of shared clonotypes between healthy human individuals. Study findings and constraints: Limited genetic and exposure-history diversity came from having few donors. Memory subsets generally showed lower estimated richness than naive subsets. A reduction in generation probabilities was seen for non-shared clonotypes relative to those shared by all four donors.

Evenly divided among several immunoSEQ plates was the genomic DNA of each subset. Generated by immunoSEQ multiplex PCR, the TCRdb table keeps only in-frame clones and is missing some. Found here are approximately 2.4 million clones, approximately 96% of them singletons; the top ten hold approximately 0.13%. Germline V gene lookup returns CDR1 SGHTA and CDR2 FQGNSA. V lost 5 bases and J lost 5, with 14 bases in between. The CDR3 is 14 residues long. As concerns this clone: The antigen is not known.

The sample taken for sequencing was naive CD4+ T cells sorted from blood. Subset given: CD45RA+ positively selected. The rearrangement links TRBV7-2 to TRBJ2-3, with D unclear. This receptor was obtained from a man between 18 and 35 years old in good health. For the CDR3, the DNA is TGTGCCAGCAGCCCACCCCCCTATGTAGATACGCAGTATTTT. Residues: CASSPPPYVDTQYF.